The rows below give T cell receptor beta chains drawn from one sample of a study of blood T cell repertoires in COVID-19. TCRdb's table, derived via immunoSEQ multiplex PCR, lists solely in-frame clones and lacks some. The sample carries 65,000 to 90,000 clones, 83% recorded once. Sequencing used peripheral blood. These receptors originate from a woman of 80 years or more with acute or convalescent COVID-19. The CDR3 runs from the conserved cysteine through the conserved F or W. A D gene is named only where the DNA matches it firmly. Not every row has a clone size; where given, it reads once, few, many or a size class.

TRBJ1-1,-,-,TRBV5-3,15,TGTGCCAACGAAGGCCGGGCAGGGGAGAACACTGAAGCTTTCTTT,CANEGRAGENTEAFF
TRBJ2-1,-,-,TRBV9,16,TGTGCCAGCAGTGTCTCGGGGGGCGGCTCCTACAATGAGCAGTTCTTC,CASSVSGGGSYNEQFF
TRBJ1-3,-,-,TRBV12-3/TRBV12-4,12,TGTGCCAGCAGTCCCGGGGGAAACACCATATATTTT,CASSPGGNTIYF
TRBJ2-5,-,TRBD2,TRBV2,14,TGTGCCAGCAGCGGACTAGCGGGAGAAGAGACCCAGTACTTC,CASSGLAGEETQYF
TRBJ1-3,-,TRBD1,TRBV7-8,14,TGTGCCAGCAGCTTAATAGGGGGCGAAAACACCATATATTTT,CASSLIGGENTIYF
TRBJ1-3,-,-,TRBV10-2,15,TGCGCCAGCAGTGAGGGGGAGGTCTCTGGAAACACCATATATTTT,CASSEGEVSGNTIYF
TRBJ2-1,-,-,TRBV7-2,14,TGTGCCAGCAGCTTTCGGCAGGGTTACAATGAGCAGTTCTTC,CASSFRQGYNEQFF
TRBJ2-2,-,TRBD2,TRBV9,17,TGTGCCAGCAGCGTAGGGGCTAGCGGGAGTTGGACCGGGGAGCTGTTTTTT,CASSVGASGSWTGELFF
TRBJ2-7,-,TRBD2,TRBV6-1,16,TGTGCCAGCAGTGAAGGGTTCAGCGGGAGGGCACCCGAGCAGTACTTC,CASSEGFSGRAPEQYF
TRBJ2-1,-,TRBD2,TRBV5-1,16,TGCGCCAGCAGCTTGGGCGGCGGGAGCTCCTACAATGAGCAGTTCTTC,CASSLGGGSSYNEQFF
TRBJ2-2,-,-,TRBV3-1/TRBV3-2,13,TGTGCCAGCAGCCTAATAAACACCGGGGAGCTGTTTTTT,CASSLINTGELFF
TRBJ1-2,-,TRBD1,TRBV4-3,18,TGCGCCAGCAGCCAAGACACTGAACAGGGGGCGACGGACTATGGCTACACCTTC,CASSQDTEQGATDYGYTF
TRBJ1-3,-,-,TRBV18,15,TGTGCCAGCTCGGCCGACATAAGGGGTAGAAACACCATATATTTT,CASSADIRGRNTIYF
TRBJ2-2,-,TRBD2,TRBV5-1,19,TGCGCCAGCAGCTTGGCGGGGACTAGCGGGAGCATGCACACCGGGGAGCTGTTTTTT,CASSLAGTSGSMHTGELFF
TRBJ2-5,-,-,TRBV4-1,16,TGCGCCAGCAGCCAAGATATACAGGGTGGATGGGAGACCCAGTACTTC,CASSQDIQGGWETQYF
TRBJ1-2,few,-,TRBV19,12,TGTGCCAGTAGTCCCAGGAACTATGGCTACACCTTC,CASSPRNYGYTF
TRBJ2-1,-,-,TRBV11-2,17,TGTGCCAGCAGCTTAGGGGGCGGGGCAAGCTCCTACAATGAGCAGTTCTTC,CASSLGGGASSYNEQFF
TRBJ2-5,-,TRBD2,TRBV6-1,16,TGTGCCAGCAGTGGGAAGGCTAGCGGGCGACAAGAGACCCAGTACTTC,CASSGKASGRQETQYF
TRBJ2-3,-,TRBD2,TRBV27,16,TGTGCCAGCGCCCCGGGTCTAGCGGCGACCCTATATACGCAGTATTTT,CASAPGLAATLYTQYF
TRBJ2-5,once,TRBD2,TRBV19,16,TGTGCCAGTAGTATGGGGACGACTAGCAGCCAAGAGACCCAGTACTTC,CASSMGTTSSQETQYF
TRBJ2-3,-,TRBD2,TRBV10-3,15,TGTGCCATCAGTGAAATAGCGGGGGGCCGCGATACGCAGTATTTT,CAISEIAGGRDTQYF
TRBJ2-7,-,TRBD2,TRBV27,16,TGTGCCAGCAGTTCCCATGGACTAGCGGGAGGGTACGAGCAGTACTTC,CASSSHGLAGGYEQYF
TRBJ2-1,-,TRBD2,TRBV9,13,TGTGCCAGCAGCTCTGGGGGGGACAATGAGCAGTTCTTC,CASSSGGDNEQFF
TRBJ2-3,-,-,TRBV6-1,14,TGTGCCAGCAGTGAACGCGGGGATGCGGATACGCAGTATTTT,CASSERGDADTQYF
TRBJ2-1,few,-,TRBV4-1,16,TGCGCCAGCAGTCCCCTAAAGGAGGGGGCAGGGAATGAGCAGTTCTTC,CASSPLKEGAGNEQFF
TRBJ2-5,once,-,TRBV7-3,13,TGTGCCAGCAGCCACAGGATCGGGGAGACCCAGTACTTC,CASSHRIGETQYF
TRBJ1-3,-,-,TRBV28,13,TGTGCCAGCACCCTGGGCGGGGGAAGCACCATATATTTT,CASTLGGGSTIYF
TRBJ1-3,few,-,TRBV7-8,12,TGTGCCAGCAGCCCCAGCGGGAACACCATATATTTT,CASSPSGNTIYF
TRBJ2-5,-,-,TRBV29-1,12,TGCAGCGTTGAACGCAGACAAGAGACCCAGTACTTC,CSVERRQETQYF
TRBJ2-5,-,-,TRBV18,14,TGTGCCAGCTCACCCGGCGGGGGCACGGAGACCCAGTACTTC,CASSPGGGTETQYF
TRBJ1-5,-,-,TRBV27,15,TGTGCCAGCAGGGGTTTAGGAGGGGCGGGTCAGCCCCAGCATTTT,CASRGLGGAGQPQHF
TRBJ2-3,-,TRBD2,TRBV7-3,16,TGTGCCAGCAGCTTGAATAGCGGGCCTAGCACAGATACGCAGTATTTT,CASSLNSGPSTDTQYF
TRBJ2-5,-,TRBD2,TRBV9,14,TGTGCCAGCAGCTGGGACTACCTCCAAGAGACCCAGTACTTC,CASSWDYLQETQYF
TRBJ2-1,few,TRBD2,TRBV9,16,TGTGCCAGCAGCGTATCGACTAGCGCGATATACAATGAGCAGTTCTTC,CASSVSTSAIYNEQFF
TRBJ1-2,-,-,TRBV9,14,TGTGCCAGCAGCGTAAATCAGGGAAACTATGGCTACACCTTC,CASSVNQGNYGYTF
TRBJ2-5,-,TRBD1,TRBV7-2,15,TGTGCCAGCAGCTACTCGTCAGGGGGCTGGGAGACCCAGTACTTC,CASSYSSGGWETQYF